Listed below are T cell receptor beta chains from one sample, sequenced in a study of metastatic and nonmetastatic thyroid tumors. TCRdb re-clonotyped the PCR reads through MiXCR. The sample contains approximately 37,000 clones, 15% of which appear only once. Sequenced: blood. These receptors came from a male donor with papillary thyroid cancer or a benign thyroid nodule (not recorded which). Some clones in this sample may be carry-over from other donors' samples. Both conserved end residues are part of each CDR3. D genes are given only for firm matches. Size is stated for part of the rows, as once, few or many counts, or as a class when the clone is expanded.

clone size	D gene	V gene	J gene	CDR3 DNA	CDR3 protein
many	.	TRBV19	TRBJ2-2	TGTGCCAGTAGTAACCTGGGCGGGGAGCTGTTTTTT	CASSNLGGELFF
many	.	TRBV2	TRBJ1-6	TGTGCCAGCAGTGAAATGAGGGGGAACGGCTCACCCCTCCACTTT	CASSEMRGNGSPLHF
many	.	TRBV27	TRBJ1-1	TGTGCCAGCAGTTTATCGCCTTCCCCAGGCACTGAAGCTTTCTTT	CASSLSPSPGTEAFF
many	.	TRBV2	TRBJ1-2	TGTGCCAGCAGTGAAGCGGCCCAGGGAGGCTATGGCTACACCTTC	CASSEAAQGGYGYTF
many	.	TRBV5-4	TRBJ2-7	TGTGCCAGCAGCTTCCCGGGGGCTTCCTACGAGCAGTACTTC	CASSFPGASYEQYF
many	TRBD1	TRBV24-1	TRBJ1-2	TGTGCCACCAGTGATCCAGGGACAGGCGAGAGGGGTGGCTACACCTTC	CATSDPGTGERGGYTF
many	.	TRBV3-1	TRBJ1-2	TGTGCCAGCAGCCAAGAGTATGGCTACACCTTC	CASSQEYGYTF
many	.	TRBV11-2	TRBJ2-7	TGTGCCAGCAGCCCCGCGAGGACTTCGTACGAGCAGTACTTC	CASSPARTSYEQYF
.	TRBD2	TRBV20-1	TRBJ2-1	TGCAGTGCTACTAGCTGGGGGGGGGATGAGCAGTTCTTC	CSATSWGGDEQFF
.	.	TRBV10-1	TRBJ2-7	TGCGCCAGTAGTGAGTTAGCGACATCCGAGCAGTACTTC	CASSELATSEQYF
many	TRBD1	TRBV11-2	TRBJ2-7	TGTGCCAGCAGCGTGGGACAGGGGCGGTACGAGCAGTACTTC	CASSVGQGRYEQYF
many	.	TRBV20-1	TRBJ2-7	TGCAGTGCTCCCTCCGAGGCAGGTGAGCAGTACTTC	CSAPSEAGEQYF
medium-sized	.	TRBV6-1	TRBJ1-6	TGTGCCAGCAGCCTTAACTCACCCCTCCACTTT	CASSLNSPLHF
many	.	TRBV4-1	TRBJ2-5	TGCGCCAGCAGCCACATTGCGAAGGGGACGATCCAAGAGACCCAGTACTTC	CASSHIAKGTIQETQYF
many	.	TRBV12-3/TRBV12-4	TRBJ2-5	TGTGCCAGCAGCCTTAGACGGAGACAAGAGACCCAGTACTTC	CASSLRRRQETQYF
many	.	TRBV27	TRBJ1-1	TGTGCCAGCAGTTTGCGTTGGCCAAACACTGAAGCTTTCTTT	CASSLRWPNTEAFF
.	TRBD2	TRBV11-2	TRBJ2-1	TGTGCCAGCAGCTTTTTGGGACTAGCGGGATCTGATGAGCAGTTCTTC	CASSFLGLAGSDEQFF
once	.	TRBV19	TRBJ1-5	TGTGCCAGTACCCCCCCGAACGTTGCCAATCAGCCCCAGCATTTT	CASTPPNVANQPQHF
many	TRBD2	TRBV7-9	TRBJ2-3	TGTGCCAGCAGCATTGGACTAGTTGCTAGCACAGATACGCAGTATTTT	CASSIGLVASTDTQYF
.	TRBD1	TRBV6-2/TRBV6-3	TRBJ1-2	TGTGCCAGCAGTGAACATACAGGGGGACTTTATGGCTACACCTTC	CASSEHTGGLYGYTF